These 7 T cell receptor beta chains were all obtained from the same sample, sequenced in a study of T cells in Graves' hyperthyroidism and ophthalmopathy. Template material for amplifying TCR beta CDR3 regions consisted of RNA transcripts. First-round RT-PCR targeting the TCR CDR3 was performed with the HTBI primer set. TCRdb reprocessed the multiplex PCR reads with MiXCR, giving one entry per CDR3 protein. Of roughly 570,000 distinct CDR3 sequences listed, 15% to 17% were seen once; the top ten hold about 7%. Sequenced sample: blood. All receptors derive from a woman aged 25 to 39 with Graves' hyperthyroidism.

J is TRBJ1-1 and V is TRBV5-1; D possibly corresponds to TRBD1 (6 bases). CDR1 SGHRS and CDR2 YFSETQ come from the germline V gene. The CDR3 totals 14 residues. V lost 5 bases, J lost 2 bases, and 13 bases lay in between. The chain's CDR3 is CASRLEDSNTEAFF. For the CDR3, the DNA is TGCGCCAGCAGACTAGAGGACAGTAACACTGAAGCTTTCTTT.

This clonotype has just a few counts. The chain carries TRBV5-4 and TRBJ2-3; 9 bases match TRBD1. After removal of 4 bases from V and 7 bases from J, the junction contained 10 bases not matched to a gene. CDR3 length equals 15 residues. From germline, CDR1 is SGHNT and CDR2 YYREEE (reference sequence). Here the CDR3 reads CASSPTGGGLYTQYF. The DNA of the CDR3 is TGTGCCAGCAGCCCAACAGGGGGCGGTTTATATACGCAGTATTTT. Based on the CDR3 plus reference TRBV5-4 and TRBJ2-3, the full variable domain is ETGVTQSPTHLIKTRGQQVTLRCSSQSGHNTVSWYQQALGQGPQFIFQYYREEENGRGNFPPRFSGLQFPNYSSELNVNALELDDSALYLCASSPTGGGLYTQYFGPGTRLTVL.

The genes are TRBV29-1 and TRBJ1-5; no clear D gene. The V end lost 4 bases, the J end lost 7 bases, and 14 bases lay between the germline ends. The CDR3 contains 13 residues. Per the germline V gene, CDR1 is SQVTM and CDR2 is ANQGSEA. The CDR3, as DNA: TGCAGCGTTGGAGGTGCGGGTAACCAGCCCCAGCATTTT. This encodes CSVGGAGNQPQHF. The full variable domain, rest sourced from reference TRBV29-1 and TRBJ1-5, is SAVISQKPSRDICQRGTSLTIQCQVDSQVTMMFWYRQQPGQSLTLIATANQGSEATYESGFVIDKFPISRPNLTFSTLTVSNMSPEDSSIYLCSVGGAGNQPQHFGDGTRLSIL.

This clonotype has ten or more counts. This chain links TRBV20-1 with TRBJ1-5, with D maybe TRBD1 (5 bases). The germline V gene has CDR1 DFQATT and CDR2 SNEGSKA (reference sequence). V was clipped by 0 bases and J by 2 bases, with 8 bases between them. This CDR3 comprises 14 residues. CDR3 nucleotide sequence: TGCAGTGCTAGAGACAGGGTGGGCAATCAGCCCCAGCATTTT. Residues: CSARDRVGNQPQHF.

This clonotype was seen more than once but under ten times. The genes are TRBV25-1 and TRBJ2-2; 10 positions agree with TRBD1. The CDR3 covers 20 residues. The J segment lost 2 bases and the V segment lost 3 bases, leaving 15 bases of the junction unmatched. CDR1 and CDR2 (germline): MGHDK, SYGVNS. Here the CDR3 DNA reads TGTGCCAGCAGTGATCCTTCACAACCCCGGGACAGGGGCAACACCGGGGAGCTGTTTTTT. Protein sequence: CASSDPSQPRDRGNTGELFF.

This clonotype was recorded at least ten times. J is TRBJ2-1 and V is TRBV20-1; D is perhaps TRBD1 (6 bases). The CDR3 loop spans 15 amino acids. CDR1 and CDR2 (germline): DFQATT, SNEGSKA (reference sequence). V shed 4 bases and J shed 5 bases, with 18 bases lying between them. The CDR3 DNA reads TGCAGTGCTACAATACAGGGTAAGGGTGACAATGAGCAGTTCTTC. This translates into CSATIQGKGDNEQFF.

This clonotype was recorded at least ten times. The rearrangement links TRBV7-3 to TRBJ1-2; 8 bases match TRBD1. J lost 6 bases, V lost 2 bases, and 2 bases had no gene match. The CDR3 length is 13 residues. The germline gives CDR1 SGHTA, CDR2 FQGTGA. CDR3 protein: CASSLLQGDGYTF. DNA of the CDR3: TGTGCCAGCAGCTTACTACAGGGGGATGGCTACACCTTC.